The 12 T cell receptor beta chains given below trace back to one sample, sequenced in a study of Graves' ophthalmopathy and Graves' hyperthyroidism. RNA served as the template for amplifying TCR beta CDR3 regions. An opening RT-PCR round employed HTBI primers and preceded a second-round multiplex PCR. TCRdb re-analysed the multiplex PCR reads in MiXCR, keeping a single row per CDR3 protein. The sample has 650,000 to 900,000 distinct CDR3 sequences; around 40% are singletons. The sample taken for sequencing was peripheral blood. These receptors were obtained from an adult man with Graves' ophthalmopathy.

With regard to this clonotype: This may come from a read error, since a much larger clone is one base off. It is likely a read error, because the conserved phenylalanine at the end of the CDR3 is missing. V is TRBV11-2 and J is TRBJ2-1; tentative D call: TRBD1 (6 bases). The length of the CDR3 is 14 residues. Trimming took 5 bases from V and 0 from J, leaving 8 bases between them. Looked up from germline, CDR1 is SGHAT and CDR2 is FQNNGV. As DNA, the CDR3 is TGTGCCAGCAGCATACAGGGCTCCTACAATGAGCAGTTCTGC. Translating it yields CASSIQGSYNEQFC.

This clonotype was seen a single time. The chain has TRBV5-4 and TRBJ1-6; the D gene is possibly TRBD1 (5 bases). CDR3 length: 14 amino acids. V lost 7 bases and J 0 bases, leaving 8 bases between the germline ends. CDR1 and CDR2 (germline): SGHNT, YYREEE (reference sequence). The CDR3 loop is CASRQGSYNSPLHF. The CDR3 nucleotides read TGTGCCAGCCGGCAGGGCTCCTATAATTCACCCCTCCACTTT.

This chain uses TRBV7-9 with TRBJ2-7, with 7 bases identical to TRBD1. The CDR3 has 14 amino acids. With 6 bases clipped from V and 5 bases from J, the junction kept 10 bases outside the gene matches. The germline CDR1 and CDR2 sequences are SEHNR and FQNEAQ (reference sequence). CDR3 sequence (DNA): TGTGCCAGCAGTTCTATAGGACAGGATGACGAGCAGTACTTC. The encoded protein is CASSSIGQDDEQYF.

On this clonotype itself: A much larger clone differs by one base, so this may be a read error. The chain couples TRBV6-5 to TRBJ1-4, with D tentatively TRBD1 (5 bases). CDR3 size: 14 residues. Per germline, CDR1 MNHEY and CDR2 SVGAGI. The CDR3 bases are TGTGCCAGCAGCTTCCCTGGGGGTGACGAAAAACTGTCTTTT. This gives the protein CASSFPGGDEKLSF.

The chain couples TRBV9 to TRBJ2-6; possibly TRBD1 or TRBD2 for D (5 bases each). Deletions cut 0 bases from V and 4 bases from J, with 8 bases between. The germline V gene has CDR1 SGDLS and CDR2 YYNGEE. The CDR3 spans 15 residues. Here the CDR3 reads CASSVGGMGANVLTF. CDR3 sequence (DNA): TGTGCCAGCAGCGTAGGGGGGATGGGGGCCAACGTCCTGACTTTC.

The sample holds many counts of this clonotype. A much larger clone lies a single base off, so this may be a read error. This chain joins TRBV2 and TRBJ1-3; D is ambiguous. Germline V CDR1 and CDR2: SNHLY, FYNNEI. The CDR3 is 14 amino acids. V dropped 4 bases and J dropped 0 bases, with 7 bases sitting between them. Here the CDR3 reads CASSVAASGNTIYF. In nucleotides, the CDR3 is TGTGCCAGCAGTGTGGCGGCCTCTGGAAACACCATATATTTT.

V and J are TRBV29-1 and TRBJ2-7; TRBD1 matches 9 bases. CDR1 SQVTM and CDR2 ANQGSEA come from the germline V gene. The CDR3 totals 14 residues. The junction had 10 bases not matched to a gene; V was cut back by 7 bases and J by 3 bases. In nucleotides, the CDR3 is TGCAGCGGACCGACAGGGGGGACGAGCTACGAGCAGTACTTC. Translated, it gives CSGPTGGTSYEQYF.

The chain carries TRBV20-1 and TRBJ1-2; 7 bases map to TRBD1. There are 13 residues in the CDR3. The germline CDR1 and CDR2 sequences are DFQATT and SNEGSKA (reference sequence). The V gene end was trimmed by 3 bases and the J gene end by 4 bases; junction bases not matched to a gene: 5. The CDR3 spells CSASIGTAYGYTF. CDR3 DNA sequence: TGCAGTGCTAGTATCGGGACAGCCTATGGCTACACCTTC.

This clonotype was picked up a small number of times. The chain employs TRBV5-5 and TRBJ2-5, with D uncertain. With 4 bases removed from V and 4 bases from J, the gap between germline ends came to 17 bases. The CDR3 spans 15 residues. Per the germline V gene, CDR1 is SGHKS and CDR2 is YYEKEE (reference sequence). CDR3 nucleotides: TGTGCCAGCAGCGCCGCCACAGTGAAACTAGAGACCCAGTACTTC. It specifies CASSAATVKLETQYF.

This clonotype has a count of ten or more. J is TRBJ2-7 and V is TRBV2; D remains ambiguous. CDR1 and CDR2 (germline): SNHLY, FYNNEI. This CDR3 contains 14 residues. V dropped 4 bases and J dropped 0 bases, with 10 bases sitting between them. CDR3 coding DNA: TGTGCCAGCAGTGCAGTCGGGCCCTCCTACGAGCAGTACTTC. Translating gives CASSAVGPSYEQYF.

This clonotype was counted a few times. J is TRBJ1-5 and V is TRBV24-1; D possibly corresponds to TRBD1 (5 bases). Looked up from germline, CDR1 is KGHDR and CDR2 is SFDVKD. Trimming took off 11 bases at V and 4 bases at J, with 20 bases between the two ends. The CDR3 extends over 15 amino acids. CDR3 region: CASSPRDGWNQPQHF. CDR3 nucleotides: TGTGCCAGCTCACCCAGGGACGGATGGAATCAGCCCCAGCATTTT.

This clonotype was picked up many times. The chain has TRBV7-2 and TRBJ1-6; 12 nucleotides align to TRBD1. The CDR3 consists of 16 residues. Germline CDR1 and CDR2: SGHTA and FQGNSA. J was trimmed by 10 bases and V by 4 bases; bases with no gene match: 8. The CDR3 spells CASSSSWGTGGSPLHF. CDR3 sequence (DNA): TGTGCCAGCAGCTCATCGTGGGGGACAGGGGGCTCACCCCTCCACTTT. Full variable domain (rest looked up from reference TRBV7-2 and TRBJ1-6): GAGVSQSPSNKVTEKGKDVELRCDPISGHTALYWYRQSLGQGLEFLIYFQGNSAPDKSGLPSDRFSAERTGGSVSTLTIQRTQQEDSAVYLCASSSSWGTGGSPLHFGNGTRLTVT.